This T cell receptor beta chain stems from a study of vaccination effects on CD4 cells after COVID-19. Study-level results: Only a few convalescent patients and no early post-infection timepoints featured in the study.

Concerning this clone: Its specificity is unknown.

Trimming took off 2 bases at V and 7 bases at J, with 11 bases between the two ends. Germline V gene sequence: CDR1 SEHNR, CDR2 FQNEAQ (reference sequence). The CDR3 is 13 residues long. The assay was immunoSEQ multiplex PCR, and TCRdb's table has in-frame clones only and misses some. The sample records 20,000 to 25,000 clones, 65% to 85% being singletons. Sequencing in the ViraFEST assay came after antigen-specific CD4+ T cells had been expanded with viral peptide pools, which were used to stimulate PBMC. Scientists isolated CD4+ T cells after a roughly nine-day culture period ended. Nucleocapsid antibodies stayed negative before and after vaccination, showing no earlier SARS-CoV-2 infection.

The chain carries TRBV7-9 and TRBJ1-1; a possible D gene is TRBD1 (5 bases). Sequences were derived from CD4+ T cells from PBMCs cultured with HCoV-229E spike peptides, sampled before COVID-19 vaccination. This clonotype was sampled from a human donor who received a COVID-19 vaccine. The CDR3 reads CASSLRGLVEAFF. CDR3 sequence (DNA): TGTGCCAGCAGCTTACGGGGCCTAGTTGAAGCTTTCTTT.